This T cell receptor beta chain originates from a study of CD8 T cells in ankylosing spondylitis listed by TCRdb under 2017. As for the study more broadly: To find TCR variants linked to disease, the study profiled T cell receptor beta repertoires in ankylosing spondylitis patients and healthy donors. Peripheral blood was sampled, and synovial fluid was additionally collected from ankylosing spondylitis patients. The full study cohort was made up of over 20 ankylosing spondylitis patients and over 90 healthy donors. Results and caveats for the whole study, not just this receptor: In peripheral blood, the disease-linked clones were found at relatively low frequencies and had a CD8+ phenotype. Blood from ankylosing spondylitis patients appeared to be characterized by a TCR beta motif composed of 7 to 9 highly homologous amino acid variants. Some of the motif variants had been reported before in the synovial fluid and blood of reactive arthritis patients, a finding that suggests common disease-initiation mechanisms. The disease-linked clones were reported to be significantly enriched in matched synovial fluid samples from ankylosing spondylitis patients.

The CDR3 spans 15 residues, from the cysteine through the phenylalanine. The read is trimmed to its CDR3 DNA, 45 bases read in frame from base 1. CDR1 and CDR2 (SGHDT, YYEEEE) derive from the germline V gene. The V and J ends are trimmed by 5 bases and 3 bases, leaving 17 bases between them. Remarks on this clonotype: Its antigen is unknown. No base-level quality is on record; no much larger clone is a single base apart.

The sequencing machine was an Illumina HiSeq 2500. Quantitative 5'-RACE with molecular barcodes was the method used to prepare the TCR beta libraries. The study's own analysis went as follows. A new computational method, built on a probabilistic model of VDJ rearrangement, was used to identify disease-linked TCR variants. Clones were called with MiXCR by TCRdb after fastp trimmed the public reads at Q25, and only in-frame beta chains were retained. Each CDR3 protein appears once, grouped with its most common genes and DNA. The authors' filters were not applied to this entry. The sample records around 490,000 distinct CDR3 sequences, about 5.4% of which are singletons. The top ten constitute roughly 3.5% of the sample.

The chain is made from TRBV5-6 and TRBJ1-2; confidence is insufficient to name the D gene. The clonotype comes from a male donor with ankylosing spondylitis. The specimen sequenced was blood, either unsorted or a sorted T cell fraction (not recorded which). The CDR3 in this case is CASSFRPTSHYGYTF. The sequenced DNA is TGTGCCAGCAGTTTTCGGCCCACGAGCCACTATGGCTACACCTTC.